Reported below is one T cell receptor (beta chain). Its antigen is not yet known. No quality values exist for individual bases; no much larger clone is one base distant. Deletion took 6 bases off V and 1 base off J, with a span of 9 bases between the germline ends. Reading the germline V gene (reference sequence) gives CDR1 LNHNV and CDR2 YYDKDF. Spanning cysteine to phenylalanine, the CDR3 consists of 13 amino acids. The DNA shown is the 39-base CDR3, in frame from base 1. The data stem from a study of response to subunit inactivated influenza vaccine (dated by TCRdb to the late 2010s). The study in broad terms: The study used deep quantitative T cell receptor repertoire profiling to track responses to a trivalent subunit inactivated influenza vaccine. The investigation overall reported the following: The authors suggested that each seasonal influenza vaccination may recruit only a limited number of new T cells.

The library was obtained by RT-PCR. The listed sequencing device is Illumina HiSeq 2500. Clones were called with MiXCR by TCRdb after fastp trimmed the public reads at Q25, and only in-frame beta chains were retained. Each CDR3 protein gets just one entry, which takes the most common genes and DNA from the rows behind it. Recorded for this sample are 630,000 or so distinct CDR3 sequences; 15% to 19% of them occurred a single time. The top ten clones comprise 11% of the sample. Sequenced material: PBMCs from blood, taken 11 to 12 days after vaccination. This TCR derives from a man aged 45-65 years who received an inactivated influenza vaccine. Donor details come from another sample of the same person, matched by shared clones. The chain uses TRBV15 and TRBJ2-5, with the D gene not confidently named. The DNA reads as follows: TGTGCCACCAGATCAGGCAGCCAAGAGACCCAGTACTTC. The resulting protein is CATRSGSQETQYF. The variable domain in full, with residues beyond the CDR3 obtained from the reference TRBV15 and TRBJ2-5 genes, is DAMVIQNPRYQVTQFGKPVTLSCSQTLNHNVMYWYQQKSSQAPKLLFHYYDKDFNNEADTPDNFQSRRPNTSFCFLDIRSPGLGDTAMYLCATRSGSQETQYFGPGTRLLVL.